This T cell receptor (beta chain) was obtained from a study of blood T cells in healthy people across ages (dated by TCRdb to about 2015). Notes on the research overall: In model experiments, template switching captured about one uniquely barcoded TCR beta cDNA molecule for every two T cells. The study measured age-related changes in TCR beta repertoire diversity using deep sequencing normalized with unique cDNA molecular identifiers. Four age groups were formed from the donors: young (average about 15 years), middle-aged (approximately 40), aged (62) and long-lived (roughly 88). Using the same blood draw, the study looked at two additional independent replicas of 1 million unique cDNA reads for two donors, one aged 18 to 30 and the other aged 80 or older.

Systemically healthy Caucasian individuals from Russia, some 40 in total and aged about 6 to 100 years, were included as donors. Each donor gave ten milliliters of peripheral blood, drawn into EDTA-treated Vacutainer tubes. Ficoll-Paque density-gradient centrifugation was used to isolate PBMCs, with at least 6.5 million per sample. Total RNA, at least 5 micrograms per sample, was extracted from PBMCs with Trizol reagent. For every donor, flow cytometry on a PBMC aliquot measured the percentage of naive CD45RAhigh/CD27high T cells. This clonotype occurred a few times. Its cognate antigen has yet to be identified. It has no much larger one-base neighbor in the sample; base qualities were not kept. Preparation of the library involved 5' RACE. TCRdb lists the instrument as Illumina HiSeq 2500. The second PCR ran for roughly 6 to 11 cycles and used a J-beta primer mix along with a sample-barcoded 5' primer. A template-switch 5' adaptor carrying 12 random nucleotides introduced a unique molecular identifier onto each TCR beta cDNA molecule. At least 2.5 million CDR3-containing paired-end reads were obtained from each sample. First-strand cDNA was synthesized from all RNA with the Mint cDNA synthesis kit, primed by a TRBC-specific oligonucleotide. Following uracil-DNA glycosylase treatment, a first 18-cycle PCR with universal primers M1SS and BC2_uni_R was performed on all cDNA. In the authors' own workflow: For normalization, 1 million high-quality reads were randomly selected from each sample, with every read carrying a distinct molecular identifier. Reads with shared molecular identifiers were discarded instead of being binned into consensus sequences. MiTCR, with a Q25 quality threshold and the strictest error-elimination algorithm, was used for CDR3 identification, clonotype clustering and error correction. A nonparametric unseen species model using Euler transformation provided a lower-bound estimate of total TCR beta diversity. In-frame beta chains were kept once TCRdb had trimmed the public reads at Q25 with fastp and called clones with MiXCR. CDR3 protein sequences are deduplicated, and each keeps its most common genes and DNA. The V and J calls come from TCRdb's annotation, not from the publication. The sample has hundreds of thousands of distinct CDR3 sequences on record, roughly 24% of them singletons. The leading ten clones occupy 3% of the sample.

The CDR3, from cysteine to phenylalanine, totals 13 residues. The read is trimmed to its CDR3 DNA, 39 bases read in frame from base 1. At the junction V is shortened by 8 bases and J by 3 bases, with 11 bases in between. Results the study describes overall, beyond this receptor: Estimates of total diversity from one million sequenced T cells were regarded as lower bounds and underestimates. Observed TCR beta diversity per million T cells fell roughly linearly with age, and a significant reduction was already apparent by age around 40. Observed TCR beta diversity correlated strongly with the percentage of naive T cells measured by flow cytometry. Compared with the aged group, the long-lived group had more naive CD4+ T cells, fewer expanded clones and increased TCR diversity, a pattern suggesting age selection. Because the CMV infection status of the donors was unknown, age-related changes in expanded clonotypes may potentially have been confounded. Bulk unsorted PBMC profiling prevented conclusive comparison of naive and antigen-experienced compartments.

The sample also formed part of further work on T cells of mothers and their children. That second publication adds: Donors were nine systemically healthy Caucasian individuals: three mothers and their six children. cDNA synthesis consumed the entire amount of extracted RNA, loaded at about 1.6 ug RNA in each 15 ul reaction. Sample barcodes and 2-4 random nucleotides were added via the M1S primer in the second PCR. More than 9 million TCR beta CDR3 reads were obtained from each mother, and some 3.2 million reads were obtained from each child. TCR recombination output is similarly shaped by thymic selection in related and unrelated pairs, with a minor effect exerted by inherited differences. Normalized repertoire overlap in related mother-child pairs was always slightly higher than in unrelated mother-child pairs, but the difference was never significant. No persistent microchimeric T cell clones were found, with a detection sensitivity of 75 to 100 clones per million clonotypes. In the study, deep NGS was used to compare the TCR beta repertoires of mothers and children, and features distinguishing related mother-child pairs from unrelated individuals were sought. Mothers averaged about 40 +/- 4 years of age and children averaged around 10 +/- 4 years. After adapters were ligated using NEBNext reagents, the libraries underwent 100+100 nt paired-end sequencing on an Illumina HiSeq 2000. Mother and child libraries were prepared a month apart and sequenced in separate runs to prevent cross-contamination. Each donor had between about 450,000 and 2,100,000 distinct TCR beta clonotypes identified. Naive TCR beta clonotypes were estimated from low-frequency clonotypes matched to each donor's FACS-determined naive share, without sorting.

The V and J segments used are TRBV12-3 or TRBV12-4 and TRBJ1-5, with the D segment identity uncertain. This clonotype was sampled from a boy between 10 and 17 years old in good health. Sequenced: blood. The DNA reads TGTGCCAGCCGCCCGGCGGTCAATCAGCCCCAGCATTTT. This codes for CASRPAVNQPQHF.